A selection of T cell receptor beta chains follows, all from one sample in a study of T cells after yellow fever vaccination. TCRdb analysed the 5' RACE reads with MiXCR anew, one entry per CDR3 protein. Of about 630,000 distinct CDR3 sequences in the sample, roughly an eighth were seen once. The sequenced sample was PBMCs, obtained on the day of the yellow fever booster vaccination. The receptor source for this set is a man aged 25-45 years who received the YFV17D yellow fever vaccine. CDR3s include the opening cysteine and the closing phenylalanine or tryptophan. D genes are given only for firm matches. A clone size is listed for some rows: how often the clone was seen (once, few, many), or a class if it is expanded.

cdr3_nt: TGCGCCAGCAGCCCGGGGACTAGCGGGAGCGGATGGGAGACCCAGTACTTC
cdr3_aa: CASSPGTSGSGWETQYF
clone_size: .
d_call: TRBD2
v_call: TRBV5-1
j_call: TRBJ2-5

cdr3_nt: TGCAGTGCTAAGAGGTTGGAGAGCTACCAAGAGACCCAGTACTTC
cdr3_aa: CSAKRLESYQETQYF
clone_size: few
d_call: .
v_call: TRBV20-1
j_call: TRBJ2-5

cdr3_nt: TGCGCCAGCAGCTTGGGTGGGGGTCCGAACACTGAAGCTTTCTTT
cdr3_aa: CASSLGGGPNTEAFF
clone_size: once
d_call: .
v_call: TRBV5-1
j_call: TRBJ1-1

cdr3_nt: TGCGCCGCAACCGGGAGCGAGGCCGGGGAGCTGTTTTTT
cdr3_aa: CAATGSEAGELFF
clone_size: few
d_call: .
v_call: TRBV5-1
j_call: TRBJ2-2

cdr3_nt: TGTGCCAGCAGCTTACACTCTGGGACAGGCCAAGAGACCCAGTACTTC
cdr3_aa: CASSLHSGTGQETQYF
clone_size: few
d_call: TRBD1
v_call: TRBV7-6
j_call: TRBJ2-5

cdr3_nt: TGCAGTGCAGGCCGCGGTCCGGGTAGCTACGAGCAGTACTTC
cdr3_aa: CSAGRGPGSYEQYF
clone_size: few
d_call: .
v_call: TRBV20-1
j_call: TRBJ2-7

cdr3_nt: TGCAGTGCTAGAGGGGGTAGCAATCAGCCCCAGCATTTT
cdr3_aa: CSARGGSNQPQHF
clone_size: .
d_call: .
v_call: TRBV20-1
j_call: TRBJ1-5

cdr3_nt: TGTGCCAGCATCCATTCAAACATTCAGTACTTC
cdr3_aa: CASIHSNIQYF
clone_size: .
d_call: .
v_call: TRBV6-5
j_call: TRBJ2-4

cdr3_nt: TGTGCCAGCGGAATTAGCGGGACGCCACAGTACTTC
cdr3_aa: CASGISGTPQYF
clone_size: .
d_call: TRBD2
v_call: TRBV7-9
j_call: TRBJ2-7

cdr3_nt: TGTGCCAGCAGCCTAAGAGTTGGCGCCACTGAAGCTTTCTTT
cdr3_aa: CASSLRVGATEAFF
clone_size: .
d_call: .
v_call: TRBV3-1
j_call: TRBJ1-1

cdr3_nt: TGCGCCAGCAGCCAAGACGGCAGCCTCCTTAACTATGGCTACACCTTC
cdr3_aa: CASSQDGSLLNYGYTF
clone_size: few
d_call: .
v_call: TRBV4-3
j_call: TRBJ1-2

cdr3_nt: TGCGCCAGCAGCCCCGGTGTAGACACTGAAGCTTTCTTT
cdr3_aa: CASSPGVDTEAFF
clone_size: .
d_call: .
v_call: TRBV5-1
j_call: TRBJ1-1

cdr3_nt: TGCAGCGTGCTTCGGGGGTGGACTGAAGCTTTCTTT
cdr3_aa: CSVLRGWTEAFF
clone_size: .
d_call: .
v_call: TRBV29-1
j_call: TRBJ1-1

cdr3_nt: TGTGCCAGCAGCCCCCAAGGCTTCCCGGATGAAAAACTGTTTTTT
cdr3_aa: CASSPQGFPDEKLFF
clone_size: few
d_call: .
v_call: TRBV27
j_call: TRBJ1-4

cdr3_nt: TGTGCCAGCAGCCAAGAGGCCGGAAATACGCAGTATTTT
cdr3_aa: CASSQEAGNTQYF
clone_size: few
d_call: .
v_call: TRBV3-1
j_call: TRBJ2-3

cdr3_nt: TGTGCCAGCAGTTATGGCGGGAGGGCCGATGAGCAGTACTTC
cdr3_aa: CASSYGGRADEQYF
clone_size: .
d_call: TRBD2
v_call: TRBV12-3/TRBV12-4
j_call: TRBJ2-7

cdr3_nt: TGTGCCATCAGTGATCCGAAGTCGGGAGGGCTCGAGCAGTACTTC
cdr3_aa: CAISDPKSGGLEQYF
clone_size: few
d_call: TRBD2
v_call: TRBV10-3
j_call: TRBJ2-7

cdr3_nt: TGTGCCAGCAGTTTCCTAGACTCCTACAATGAGCAGTTCTTC
cdr3_aa: CASSFLDSYNEQFF
clone_size: .
d_call: .
v_call: TRBV28
j_call: TRBJ2-1

cdr3_nt: TGTGCCAGCAGCGCACATCGACTAGCAGCTATGTACCAAGAGACCCAGTACTTC
cdr3_aa: CASSAHRLAAMYQETQYF
clone_size: .
d_call: TRBD2
v_call: TRBV11-1
j_call: TRBJ2-5

cdr3_nt: TGTGCCAGGACATATTTGGAACGCCCCCCGGGCGACACCACAGATACGCAGTATTTT
cdr3_aa: CARTYLERPPGDTTDTQYF
clone_size: .
d_call: .
v_call: TRBV21-1
j_call: TRBJ2-3

cdr3_nt: TGCGCCAGCAGCTTGGAGGTGGGGGCGTCAGATACGCAGTATTTT
cdr3_aa: CASSLEVGASDTQYF
clone_size: once
d_call: .
v_call: TRBV5-1
j_call: TRBJ2-3

cdr3_nt: TGTGCCAGCAGCTATACAGGGGGAAAGAACACTGAAGCTTTCTTT
cdr3_aa: CASSYTGGKNTEAFF
clone_size: few
d_call: TRBD1
v_call: TRBV28
j_call: TRBJ1-1